Below are 23 T cell receptor beta chains sequenced from a single sample in a study of blood T cell repertoires in COVID-19. TCRdb's copy holds only in-frame clones and misses some; the assay was immunoSEQ multiplex PCR. Altogether over 150,000 clones are present, around 87% being singletons, with the ten largest covering approximately 2.5%. Sequencing was done on a sample of peripheral blood. The receptors originated from a man aged 40-50 years with active or convalescent COVID-19.

The gene calls are TRBV4-3 and TRBJ1-5, with a possible D match to TRBD1 (5 bases). V dropped 0 bases and J dropped 7 bases, with 19 bases sitting between them. The germline gives CDR1 LGHNA, CDR2 YSLEER. This CDR3 contains 17 residues. CDR3 region: CASSQDLIGALWQPQHF. The CDR3 bases are TGCGCCAGCAGCCAAGATCTCATAGGGGCCCTTTGGCAGCCCCAGCATTTT.

The chain is built from TRBV4-2 and TRBJ2-7, with D unclear. V gave up 1 base and J gave up 2 bases, with 6 bases separating them. The CDR3 is 13 amino acids. Germline CDR1 is LGHNA and CDR2 is YNFKEQ. The CDR3 sequence: CASSQVTAYEQYF. The CDR3 region has the DNA TGTGCCAGCAGCCAAGTAACGGCCTACGAGCAGTACTTC.

V usage is TRBV28 and J usage is TRBJ2-1; tentative D call: TRBD2 (6 bases). V was trimmed by 5 bases and J by 9 bases, leaving 14 bases between them. Germline loops: CDR1 MDHEN, CDR2 SYDVKM. The CDR3 runs 13 residues. DNA for the CDR3: TGTGCCAGCAGTAGTAGGGGACTCGTTGAGCAGTTCTTC. Encoded protein: CASSSRGLVEQFF.

The chain couples TRBV14 to TRBJ1-4; 10 bases line up with TRBD1. Per the germline V gene, CDR1 is SGHDN and CDR2 is FVKESK. CDR3 length: 17 residues. The trim removed 6 bases at V and 7 bases at J, leaving 14 bases unmatched. The DNA of the CDR3 is TGTGCCAGCAGTCGGGGACAGGGGAAAGAGTCGTTTGAAAAACTGTTTTTT. This sequence encodes CASSRGQGKESFEKLFF.

The J gene is TRBJ2-5, the V gene TRBV2, with 9 nucleotides matching TRBD2. In germline, CDR1 is SNHLY, CDR2 FYNNEI. CDR3 length: 17 amino acids. V shed 4 bases, J shed 3 bases, and the junction held 12 bases outside the gene matches. This chain's CDR3 is CASSGGGTSRVEETQYF. DNA for the CDR3: TGTGCCAGCAGTGGGGGCGGGACTAGCAGGGTAGAAGAGACCCAGTACTTC.

J is TRBJ1-5 and V is TRBV6-6; D remains ambiguous. Per germline, CDR1 MNHNY and CDR2 SVGAGI (reference sequence). The CDR3 is 13 residues long. V lost 2 bases, J lost 6 bases, and 8 bases lay in between. This chain's CDR3 is CASSYGGSQPQHF. As DNA, the CDR3 is TGTGCCAGCAGTTACGGTGGGAGTCAGCCCCAGCATTTT.

This clone occurred once. The rearrangement uses TRBV5-5 and TRBJ2-5, with no clear D. Between the trimmed V and J ends, which lost 1 base and 5 bases, there was a span of 6 bases. The CDR3 is 12 amino acids. CDR1 and CDR2 from the germline V gene are SGHKS and YYEKEE (reference sequence). This chain's CDR3 is CASSLSSETQYF. CDR3 in DNA: TGTGCCAGCAGCTTGTCGTCGGAGACCCAGTACTTC.

The chain has TRBV7-2 and TRBJ1-5; no clear D gene. This CDR3 is built from 14 residues. Per the germline V gene, CDR1 is SGHTA and CDR2 is FQGNSA. The V and J ends lost 1 base and 7 bases respectively, with 11 bases between them. The CDR3 loop is CASSLVKGGQPQHF. The CDR3 nucleotides read TGTGCCAGCAGCTTAGTGAAAGGCGGGCAGCCCCAGCATTTT.

CDR3: CASSVGPNTGELFF. The CDR3, as DNA: TGTGCCAGCAGCGTAGGGCCGAACACCGGGGAGCTGTTTTTT. The rearrangement uses TRBV9 and TRBJ2-2; D uncertain. The CDR3 is 14 amino acids. Trimming removed 0 bases at V and 0 bases at J, with 3 bases between. Germline CDR1 SGDLS, CDR2 YYNGEE. The whole variable domain, filled in from reference TRBV9 and TRBJ2-2, reads DSGVTQTPKHLITATGQRVTLRCSPRSGDLSVYWYQQSLDQGLQFLIQYYNGEERAKGNILERFSAQQFPDLHSELNLSSLELGDSALYFCASSVGPNTGELFFGEGSRLTVL.

CDR3 residues: CATAGTGTDTQYF. The CDR3, as DNA: TGTGCCACCGCCGGGACTGGCACAGATACGCAGTATTTT. V usage is TRBV19 and J usage is TRBJ2-3; weak D call: TRBD2 (6 bases). The CDR3 sequence is 13 residues long. Between the trimmed V and J ends, which lost 10 bases and 1 base, there was a span of 12 bases. CDR1 and CDR2 (germline): LNHDA, SQIVND (reference sequence).

The genes are TRBV4-1 and TRBJ1-5, with D uncertain. Germline CDR1 is MGHRA and CDR2 is YSYEKL. CDR3 size: 15 residues. V lost 0 bases and J lost 4, with 10 bases in between. Here the CDR3 reads CASSQDRQSNQPQHF. In nucleotides, the CDR3 is TGCGCCAGCAGCCAAGATCGCCAGTCTAATCAGCCCCAGCATTTT.

Only a few counts were recorded for this clone. The genes are TRBV2 and TRBJ2-6; no definite D call. The V gene lost 2 bases and the J gene lost 0 bases, with 8 bases spanning the gap. From germline, CDR1 is SNHLY and CDR2 FYNNEI. CDR3 length equals 16 residues. The CDR3 loop reads CASSEIFPSGANVLTF. CDR3 nucleotide sequence: TGTGCCAGCAGTGAAATCTTTCCCTCTGGGGCCAACGTCCTGACTTTC.

The J gene is TRBJ1-1, the V gene TRBV6-5; D unclear. The CDR3 runs to 14 residues. V shed 6 bases and J shed 2 bases, with 13 bases lying between them. The germline CDR1 and CDR2 sequences are MNHEY and SVGAGI. As DNA, the CDR3 is TGTGCCAGCAGGACCCCACGGGATAACACTGAAGCTTTCTTT. It specifies CASRTPRDNTEAFF.

The chain is built from TRBV5-6 and TRBJ2-5; D possibly corresponds to TRBD1 (6 bases). Trimming pared 3 bases from V and 7 bases from J, leaving 28 bases between. Per the germline V gene, CDR1 is SGHDT and CDR2 is YYEEEE. This CDR3 comprises 18 residues. The CDR3 DNA follows: TGTGCCAGCAGCTCTACAGGGAGTATCTTCAGCGGCCCTCTGACCCAGTACTTC. Its protein is CASSSTGSIFSGPLTQYF. Full variable domain (rest looked up from reference TRBV5-6 and TRBJ2-5): DAGVTQSPTHLIKTRGQQVTLRCSPKSGHDTVSWYQQALGQGPQFIFQYYEEEERQRGNFPDRFSGHQFPNYSSELNVNALLLGDSALYLCASSSTGSIFSGPLTQYFGPGTRLLVL.

The chain uses TRBV2 and TRBJ2-3; D gene uncertain. The ends were cut back, 5 bases at V and 1 base at J, with 4 bases in the middle. This CDR3 comprises 12 residues. The V gene's germline CDR1 is SNHLY and CDR2 FYNNEI. The CDR3 reads CASSLGTDTQYF. The CDR3 DNA is TGTGCCAGCAGTCTCGGCACAGATACGCAGTATTTT.

The gene calls are TRBV13 and TRBJ1-3; 7 bases align to TRBD1. This CDR3 comprises 15 residues. In germline, CDR1 is PRHDT, CDR2 FYEKMQ (reference sequence). The junction had 3 bases not matched to a gene; V was cut back by 0 bases and J by 4 bases. The CDR3 nucleotides read TGTGCCAGCAGCTTAGGACAGGGGCCAGGAAACACCATATATTTT. It encodes CASSLGQGPGNTIYF.

In this sample, this clone turned up a few times. The chain carries TRBV27 and TRBJ1-5; D is perhaps TRBD1 (6 bases). CDR1 and CDR2 (germline): MNHEY, SMNVEV (reference sequence). Trimming took off 6 bases at V and 1 base at J, with 10 bases between the two ends. This CDR3 contains 14 residues. CDR3 bases: TGTGCCAGCAGAAATCAGGGGAGCAATCAGCCCCAGCATTTT. Protein: CASRNQGSNQPQHF.

This clone came up many times. The sample carries other DNA sequences with the same CDR3. This chain connects TRBV7-9 to TRBJ2-7, with no clear D. The CDR3 is made up of 12 amino acids. V was pared by 1 base and J by 3 bases, with 4 bases between. The V gene's germline CDR1 is SEHNR and CDR2 FQNEAQ (reference sequence). CDR3 sequence reads: CASSLGSYEQYF. DNA of the CDR3: TGTGCCAGCAGCTTAGGGAGCTACGAGCAGTACTTC.

V gene TRBV12-3 or TRBV12-4 combines with J gene TRBJ1-1; possible D gene TRBD1, 6 bases. V lost 5 bases and J lost 8, with 12 bases in between. This CDR3 spans 12 amino acids. DNA for the CDR3: TGTGCCAGCAGTAAGGGGACACCGGAAGCTTTCTTT. This encodes CASSKGTPEAFF.

The chain has TRBV5-5 and TRBJ2-5; the D gene is possibly TRBD1 (6 bases). The V end was cut by 1 base, the J end by 5 bases, with 12 bases between. The V gene's germline CDR1 is SGHKS and CDR2 YYEKEE (reference sequence). The CDR3 sequence is 14 residues long. The CDR3 reads CASSLSQGWETQYF. CDR3 in DNA: TGTGCCAGCAGCTTGTCCCAGGGGTGGGAGACCCAGTACTTC.

This clone has ten or more counts. The V gene is TRBV19, the J gene TRBJ2-2; 8 bases align to TRBD1. The junction had 7 bases not matched to a gene; V was cut back by 5 bases and J by 8 bases. Germline V gene sequence: CDR1 LNHDA, CDR2 SQIVND (reference sequence). CDR3 length: 14 amino acids. The DNA of the CDR3 is TGTGCCAGTAGTCCGACAGGGGATCCGGGGGAGCTGTTTTTT. Its protein is CASSPTGDPGELFF.

This rearrangement joins TRBV28 to TRBJ1-4, with TRBD1 identical over 9 bases. The CDR3 is 18 amino acids. Germline V gives CDR1 MDHEN, CDR2 SYDVKM. The ends lost 5 bases at V and 8 bases at J; junction bases unmatched: 18. The CDR3: CASSPPDRGSFLGEKLFF. The DNA of the CDR3 is TGTGCCAGCAGTCCCCCGGACAGGGGATCATTTCTTGGGGAAAAACTGTTTTTT. The full variable domain, rest sourced from reference TRBV28 and TRBJ1-4, is DVKVTQSSRYLVKRTGEKVFLECVQDMDHENMFWYRQDPGLGLRLIYFSYDVKMKEKGDIPEGYSVSREKKERFSLILESASTNQTSMYLCASSPPDRGSFLGEKLFFGSGTQLSVL.

The J gene is TRBJ2-4, the V gene TRBV7-8; 10 bases fit TRBD2. The V and J ends lost 3 bases and 2 bases, in that order; junction bases with no gene match: 7. There are 17 residues in the CDR3. Germline assignment: CDR1 SGHVS and CDR2 FQNEAQ. The CDR3 DNA is TGTGCCAGCAGCTTTATTCCTAGCGGGGGTCCCAAAAACATTCAGTACTTC. Amino acids: CASSFIPSGGPKNIQYF.